Shown below are 31 T cell receptor beta chains from a single sample sequenced in a study of T cells in Graves' hyperthyroidism and ophthalmopathy. RNA transcripts yielded amplified TCR beta CDR3 regions. In the first-round RT-PCR of the TCR CDR3, the HTBI primer set was used. TCRdb itself ran the multiplex PCR reads through MiXCR, one entry per CDR3 protein. The table has over 650,000 distinct CDR3 sequences, around 15% seen once. Source material: blood. The receptors derive from a young man with Graves' hyperthyroidism.

Of note for this clonotype: One end of the junction varies from germline; a read error may be responsible. The V gene is TRBV7-3, the J gene TRBJ2-1; 11 nucleotides match TRBD2. The CDR3 contains 15 residues. From germline, CDR1 is SGHTA and CDR2 FQGTGA. In DNA form, the CDR3 reads TGTGCCAGCGGCTTAGCGGGAGGGCCGGGAAATGAGCAGTTCTTC. Translated, it gives CASGLAGGPGNEQFF.

This clonotype showed up just a few times. The rearrangement links TRBV14 to TRBJ2-7; D may be TRBD1 (7 bases). This CDR3 comprises 16 residues. Trimming stripped 4 bases from V and 4 bases from J, with 20 bases between. Per the germline V gene, CDR1 is SGHDN and CDR2 is FVKESK. CDR3 in amino acids: CASSPQGGLTAYEQYF. DNA of the CDR3: TGTGCCAGCAGCCCGCAGGGGGGCCTCACGGCTTACGAGCAGTACTTC.

This clonotype was counted at least ten times. The V and J genes are TRBV27 and TRBJ2-3, with 12 bases that match TRBD2. V gave up 8 bases and J gave up 1 base; unmatched junction bases: 1. Germline V CDR1 and CDR2: MNHEY, SMNVEV (reference sequence). The CDR3 runs 14 residues. The CDR3 reads CASGLAGRTDTQYF. For the CDR3, the DNA is TGTGCCAGCGGACTAGCGGGACGCACAGATACGCAGTATTTT.

This clonotype was detected a few times. The chain uses TRBV27 and TRBJ2-1, with D perhaps matching TRBD2 (5 bases). CDR1 is MNHEY, CDR2 SMNVEV, per germline (reference sequence). V was clipped by 0 bases and J by 3 bases, with 9 bases between them. This CDR3 spans 15 amino acids. Here the CDR3 DNA reads TGTGCCAGCAGTTTATCGCGGGCGGTCTACAATGAGCAGTTCTTC. The encoded protein is CASSLSRAVYNEQFF.

This rearrangement joins TRBV11-2 to TRBJ2-7; TRBD1 might be the D (6 bases). There are 14 residues in the CDR3. The V and J ends lost 3 bases and 6 bases respectively, with 15 bases between them. Germline V CDR1 and CDR2: SGHAT, FQNNGV. CDR3 DNA sequence: TGTGCCAGCAGCTTTATCGGACAGAGAGGCGAGCAGTACTTC. It codes for CASSFIGQRGEQYF.

In this sample, this clonotype turned up a few times. The chain recombines TRBV29-1 with TRBJ2-7, with 7 bases that match TRBD2. The germline gives CDR1 SQVTM, CDR2 ANQGSEA. The trim removed 4 bases at V and 6 bases at J, leaving 9 bases unmatched. This CDR3 region has 13 residues. CDR3 nucleotides: TGCAGCGTTGGGACTGCGGGAGATGGCGAGCAGTACTTC. Amino acids: CSVGTAGDGEQYF.

This clonotype was seen repeatedly, ten times or more. J is TRBJ2-7 and V is TRBV28; 7 nucleotides agree with TRBD1. The CDR3 covers 14 residues. CDR1 MDHEN and CDR2 SYDVKM come from the germline V gene. The V segment lost 8 bases and the J segment 2 bases; nucleotides outside the gene matches: 9. DNA for the CDR3: TGTGCCAGCGATACTTCGGGACAGACCTACGAGCAGTACTTC. It translates to CASDTSGQTYEQYF.

In this sample, this clonotype turned up many times. V gene TRBV28 combines with J gene TRBJ2-7, with a tentative D call TRBD1 (5 bases). With 5 bases removed from V and 3 bases from J, the gap between germline ends came to 11 bases. CDR3 size: 13 residues. In germline, CDR1 is MDHEN, CDR2 SYDVKM. The CDR3 reads CASSTRVGYEQYF. The CDR3 nucleotides are TGTGCCAGCAGTACCAGGGTAGGCTACGAGCAGTACTTC.

This clonotype was recorded a few times. The chain recombines TRBV29-1 with TRBJ2-7; 11 bases line up with TRBD2. CDR1 is SQVTM and CDR2 is ANQGSEA in the germline V gene. Trimming cost V 7 bases and J 2 bases; bases outside gene matches: 10. This CDR3 contains 15 residues. This CDR3 is CSDFGRLAGPYEQYF. The CDR3 DNA sequence: TGCAGCGATTTCGGCCGACTAGCGGGACCCTACGAGCAGTACTTC.

This clonotype was counted many times. The V and J genes are TRBV3-1 and TRBJ1-1; D gene uncertain. Germline CDR1 reads LGHDT; CDR2 reads YNNKEL (reference sequence). This CDR3 contains 13 residues. V was shortened by 2 bases and J by 0 bases, with 4 bases between the two germline ends. The CDR3 bases are TGTGCCAGCAGCCAACAATTGAACACTGAAGCTTTCTTT. Protein: CASSQQLNTEAFF.

This clonotype was detected many times. V is TRBV28 and J is TRBJ2-1, with 9 bases matching TRBD2. Losses at the gene ends were 8 bases for V and 0 bases for J; bases not matched to a gene: 8. The CDR3 extends over 16 amino acids. Per germline, CDR1 MDHEN and CDR2 SYDVKM. The CDR3: CASHGGTSLSYNEQFF. CDR3 DNA: TGTGCCAGCCACGGCGGGACTAGCCTCTCCTACAATGAGCAGTTCTTC.

This clonotype was seen many times. The chain recombines TRBV20-1 with TRBJ2-1, with a tentative D call TRBD1 (5 bases). V was clipped by 0 bases and J by 2 bases, with 17 bases between them. The CDR3 spans 17 residues. Germline lookup yields CDR1 DFQATT and CDR2 SNEGSKA (reference sequence). The chain's CDR3 is CSARDRSPKGAYNEQFF. The CDR3 region has the DNA TGCAGTGCTAGAGATCGGTCCCCAAAAGGGGCCTACAATGAGCAGTTCTTC.

V usage is TRBV2 and J usage is TRBJ1-3; D uncertain. V lost 2 bases and J 8 bases, leaving 10 bases between the germline ends. Germline V gene sequence: CDR1 SNHLY, CDR2 FYNNEI. The CDR3 length is 13 residues. The CDR3, as DNA: TGTGCCAGCAGTGAACGGGAGGATGACACCATATATTTT. It translates to CASSEREDDTIYF.

This clonotype was seen ten or more times. The V and J genes are TRBV29-1 and TRBJ2-7; TRBD2 matches at 9 bases. Trimming cost V 7 bases and J 1 base; bases outside gene matches: 14. The CDR3 is 16 residues long. The germline CDR1 and CDR2 sequences are SQVTM and ANQGSEA. The CDR3 reads CSGMGLSGGKSYEQYF. CDR3 nucleotides: TGCAGCGGGATGGGGCTTAGCGGGGGTAAATCCTACGAGCAGTACTTC.

This clonotype was recorded many times. CDR3 amino acids: CASSSPGRSGEQYF. The CDR3 nucleotides are TGTGCCAGCAGTTCACCGGGACGGTCTGGTGAGCAGTACTTC. The chain combines TRBV12-3 or TRBV12-4 with TRBJ2-7, with D possibly called TRBD1 or TRBD2 (5 bases each). The ends were cut back, 4 bases at V and 7 bases at J, with 17 bases in the middle. The CDR3 length is 14 residues.

This clonotype occurred once. The chain recombines TRBV3-1 with TRBJ1-6, with unresolved D. The germline V gene encodes CDR1 LGHDT and CDR2 YNNKEL (reference sequence). Trimming cost V 2 bases and J 7 bases, with 18 bases left between them. This CDR3 comprises 17 residues. Written as DNA, the CDR3 is TGTGCCAGCAGCCAAATGGGGTTGAGTCTTCGCAATTCACCCCTCCACTTT. Translation gives CASSQMGLSLRNSPLHF.

This chain links TRBV10-3 with TRBJ2-3, with 7 bases identical to TRBD2. CDR1 and CDR2 from the germline V gene are ENHRY and SYGVKD. J was trimmed by 6 bases and V by 4 bases; bases with no gene match: 10. CDR3 size: 15 residues. CDR3 region: CAISGLAVADDTQYF. The CDR3 nucleotides read TGTGCCATCAGTGGTCTAGCGGTAGCCGATGATACGCAGTATTTT.

V usage is TRBV11-3 and J usage is TRBJ2-1; D gene uncertain. The V end was cut by 5 bases, the J end by 2 bases, with 13 bases between. Germline loops: CDR1 SGHNT, CDR2 YENEEA. The CDR3 has 15 residues. In DNA, the CDR3 is TGTGCCAGCAGCCCCCGTCTAGACCCCTACAATGAGCAGTTCTTC. Translation gives CASSPRLDPYNEQFF.

The chain couples TRBV7-9 to TRBJ2-4, with D perhaps TRBD2 (6 bases). The germline V gene has CDR1 SEHNR and CDR2 FQNEAQ (reference sequence). The V gene lost 3 bases and the J gene lost 2 bases, with 17 bases spanning the gap. The CDR3 consists of 17 residues. CDR3 amino acids: CASSFVPVGLSKNIQYF. The DNA for the CDR3 is TGTGCCAGCAGCTTCGTCCCTGTGGGACTCTCCAAAAACATTCAGTACTTC.

The chain employs TRBV5-1 and TRBJ2-4, with D possibly being TRBD1 (6 bases). CDR1 is SGHRS and CDR2 is YFSETQ in the germline V gene. V was shortened by 4 bases and J by 0 bases, with 17 bases between the two germline ends. The CDR3 consists of 17 residues. This chain's CDR3 is CASSLWTDSVAKNIQYF. CDR3 coding DNA: TGCGCCAGCAGCCTTTGGACGGACAGCGTAGCCAAAAACATTCAGTACTTC.

This clonotype turned up a few times. The V call is TRBV19, the J call TRBJ2-1, with 7 positions matching TRBD1. The CDR3 is 13 residues long. The V gene's germline CDR1 is LNHDA and CDR2 SQIVND (reference sequence). Unmatched junction bases numbered 3, after V lost 5 bases and J lost 5 bases. The CDR3 reads CASSYRGNNEQFF. CDR3 nucleotide sequence: TGTGCCAGTAGTTACAGGGGAAACAATGAGCAGTTCTTC.

This clonotype was observed at least ten times. The chain couples TRBV7-3 to TRBJ2-2; TRBD1 agrees at 11 bases. The CDR3 is 14 residues long. Germline trimming cut 5 bases from V and 7 bases from J; bases unmatched to any gene: 3. CDR1 is SGHTA and CDR2 is FQGTGA in the germline V gene. The CDR3 DNA reads as TGTGCCAGCAGCCGGGACAGGGGGATCGGGGAGCTGTTTTTT. Its translation is CASSRDRGIGELFF.

This clonotype has just a few counts. This rearrangement joins TRBV20-1 to TRBJ2-5; D may correspond to TRBD1 or TRBD2 (5 bases each). CDR1 is DFQATT and CDR2 is SNEGSKA in the germline V gene (reference sequence). Trimming took 3 bases from V and 1 from J, leaving 12 bases between them. This CDR3 is 14 amino acids long. The CDR3 DNA reads TGCAGTGCTAGGGGGGACCTTGGCCAAGAGACCCAGTACTTC. Amino acids: CSARGDLGQETQYF.

The V call is TRBV18, the J call TRBJ2-3, with 7 bases matching TRBD1. This CDR3 comprises 15 residues. CDR1 and CDR2 from the germline V gene are KGHSH and LQKENI. V trimming: 1 base; J trimming: 1 base; junction bases outside the gene matches: 2. DNA for the CDR3: TGTGCCAGCTCACCACTGCAGGGGGGCACAGATACGCAGTATTTT. This codes for CASSPLQGGTDTQYF.

In this sample, this clonotype turned up once. This chain links TRBV9 with TRBJ1-4; D remains unclear. CDR3 length: 15 amino acids. V was cut by 3 bases and J by 7 bases, with 16 bases left in between. The germline V gene encodes CDR1 SGDLS and CDR2 YYNGEE. The DNA of the CDR3 is TGTGCCAGCAGCGGGGCGGGCAGGAATTTTGAAAAACTGTTTTTT. Encoded protein: CASSGAGRNFEKLFF.

This clonotype has ten or more counts. Sequence at one end of the junction differs from germline and may be a read error. The chain uses TRBV7-7 and TRBJ2-1, with D perhaps TRBD2 (6 bases). CDR1 is SSHAT and CDR2 is FNYEAQ in the germline V gene (reference sequence). The CDR3 consists of 15 residues. This chain's CDR3 is CASSPEAGSYNEQFF. In DNA, the CDR3 is TGTGCTAGCAGCCCTGAAGCGGGCTCCTACAATGAGCAGTTCTTC.

Remarks on this clonotype: This sequence may be a read error, since a much larger clone differs from it by one base. V usage is TRBV6-2 or TRBV6-3 and J usage is TRBJ2-7; no clear D gene. The CDR3 sequence is 13 residues long. The V gene's germline CDR1 is MNHEY and CDR2 SVGEGT. CDR3 residues: CASSYTVVSEQCF. The CDR3 region has the DNA TGTGCCAGCAGTTACACAGTGGTGAGCGAGCAGTGCTTC.

There are many counts of this clonotype. The chain recombines TRBV3-1 with TRBJ2-7; possible D gene TRBD2, 5 bases. The CDR3 spans 13 residues. The germline V gene has CDR1 LGHDT and CDR2 YNNKEL (reference sequence). Trimming left V 1 base short and J 3 bases short, with 7 bases between. This CDR3 reads CASSQGGGYEQYF. DNA of the CDR3: TGTGCCAGCAGCCAAGGAGGAGGCTACGAGCAGTACTTC.

The chain combines TRBV30 with TRBJ2-7, with 8 bases fitting TRBD1. There are 13 residues in the CDR3. Germline V gene sequence: CDR1 GTSNPN, CDR2 SVGIG (reference sequence). After removal of 4 bases from V and 7 bases from J, the junction contained 9 bases not matched to a gene. CDR3 sequence reads: CAWNRQGSLEQYF. DNA for the CDR3: TGTGCCTGGAATCGACAGGGGAGTCTTGAGCAGTACTTC.

This chain connects TRBV24-1 to TRBJ2-1; D is undetermined. The CDR3 runs 13 residues. The germline V gene has CDR1 KGHDR and CDR2 SFDVKD. V was clipped by 6 bases and J by 0 bases, with 5 bases between them. The CDR3 DNA is TGTGCCACCAGTAGAGGCTCCTACAATGAGCAGTTCTTC. Translated, it gives CATSRGSYNEQFF.

J is TRBJ2-1 and V is TRBV18; D unresolved. CDR3 length: 17 residues. Between the trimmed V and J ends, which lost 9 bases and 0 bases, there was a span of 21 bases. Germline V gene data show CDR1 as KGHSH and CDR2 as LQKENI. CDR3 loop: CASFTIGAPNSYNEQFF. In nucleotides, the CDR3 is TGTGCCAGTTTCACGATAGGAGCGCCCAACTCCTACAATGAGCAGTTCTTC.